This TCR beta chain was recorded in a study of human T cells and chemical hapten exposure. On the study more broadly: Slight differences in pooled library volume were the main source of varying TCR yields across samples. General study findings and limits: Those TCRs sitting above 1 in 1000 frequency stayed the same with DPC sensitization.

Attachment of unique molecular identifiers to individual cDNA molecules was performed in the library. Under the authors' procedure: There were a median of approximately 88,000 TCRs per sample, with a range from roughly 20,000 to 750,000. TCRdb re-called the 5' RACE reads through MiXCR, storing one row per CDR3 protein. The V and J calls follow TCRdb's processing rather than the paper's. The repertoire includes 65,000 to 95,000 distinct CDR3 sequences, more than 7% of them detected once, and approximately 2.5% sits in the top ten. This clonotype was seen many times. Its target is not known. Someone pulled total RNA out of unfractionated whole blood. With 0 bases removed from V and 0 bases from J, the gap between germline ends came to 10 bases. The CDR3 totals 15 residues. CDR1 is SGHNT and CDR2 is YYREEE in the germline V gene (reference sequence).

The receptor's source is a male donor in good health. The chain recombines TRBV5-4 with TRBJ2-7; the D is unclear. CDR3 nucleotides: TGTGCCAGCAGCTTGGCTCCTACTGCCTCCTACGAGCAGTACTTC. It is translated as CASSLAPTASYEQYF.